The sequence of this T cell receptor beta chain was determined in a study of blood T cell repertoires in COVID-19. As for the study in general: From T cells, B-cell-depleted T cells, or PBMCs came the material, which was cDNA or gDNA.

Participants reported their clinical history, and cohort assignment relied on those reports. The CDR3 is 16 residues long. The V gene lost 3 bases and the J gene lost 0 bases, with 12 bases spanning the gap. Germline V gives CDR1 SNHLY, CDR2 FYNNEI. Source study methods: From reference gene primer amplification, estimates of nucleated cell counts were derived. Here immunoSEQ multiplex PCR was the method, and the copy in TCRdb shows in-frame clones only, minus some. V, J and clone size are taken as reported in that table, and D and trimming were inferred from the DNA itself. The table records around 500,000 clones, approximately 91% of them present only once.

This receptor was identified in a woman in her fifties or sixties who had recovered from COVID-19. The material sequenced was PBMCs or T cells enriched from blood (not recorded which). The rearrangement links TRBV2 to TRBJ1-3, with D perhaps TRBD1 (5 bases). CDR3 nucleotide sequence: TGTGCCAGCAGTGATGCGCAGGGATTCTCTGGAAACACCATATATTTT. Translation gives CASSDAQGFSGNTIYF.